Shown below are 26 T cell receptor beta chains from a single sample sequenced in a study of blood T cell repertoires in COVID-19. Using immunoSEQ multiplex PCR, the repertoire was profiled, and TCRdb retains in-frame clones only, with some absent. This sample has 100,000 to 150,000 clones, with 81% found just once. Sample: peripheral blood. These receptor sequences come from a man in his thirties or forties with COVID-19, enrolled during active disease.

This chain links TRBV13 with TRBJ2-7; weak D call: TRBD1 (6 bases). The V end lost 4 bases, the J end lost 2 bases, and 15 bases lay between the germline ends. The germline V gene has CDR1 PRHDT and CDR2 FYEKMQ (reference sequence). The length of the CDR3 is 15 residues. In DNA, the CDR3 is TGTGCCAGCAGCTCGGACAGCCAGAATACCTACGAGCAGTACTTC. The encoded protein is CASSSDSQNTYEQYF. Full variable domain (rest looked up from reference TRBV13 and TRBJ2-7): AAGVIQSPRHLIKEKRETATLKCYPIPRHDTVYWYQQGPGQDPQFLISFYEKMQSDKGSIPDRFSAQQFSDYHSELNMSSLELGDSALYFCASSSDSQNTYEQYFGPGTRLTVT.

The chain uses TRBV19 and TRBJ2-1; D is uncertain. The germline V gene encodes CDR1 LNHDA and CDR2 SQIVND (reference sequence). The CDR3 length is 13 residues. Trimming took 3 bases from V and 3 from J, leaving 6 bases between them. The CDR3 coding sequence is TGTGCCAGTAGTATTGACTTCTACAATGAGCAGTTCTTC. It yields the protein CASSIDFYNEQFF. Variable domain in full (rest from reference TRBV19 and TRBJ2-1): DGGITQSPKYLFRKEGQNVTLSCEQNLNHDAMYWYRQDPGQGLRLIYYSQIVNDFQKGDIAEGYSVSREKKESFPLTVTSAQKNPTAFYLCASSIDFYNEQFFGPGTRLTVL.

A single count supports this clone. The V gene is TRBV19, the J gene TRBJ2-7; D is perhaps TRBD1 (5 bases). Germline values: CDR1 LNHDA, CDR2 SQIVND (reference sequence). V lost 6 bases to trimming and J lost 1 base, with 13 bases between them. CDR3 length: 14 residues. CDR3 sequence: CASSPRYRSYEQYF. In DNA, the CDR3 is TGTGCCAGTAGCCCACGGTACAGGTCCTACGAGCAGTACTTC.

The CDR3 reads CASSWGETMNTEAFF. CDR3 sequence (DNA): TGTGCCAGCAGCTGGGGGGAAACAATGAACACTGAAGCTTTCTTT. V gene TRBV11-2 combines with J gene TRBJ1-1; D perhaps matches TRBD1 (5 bases). The CDR3 is 15 residues long. Germline lookup yields CDR1 SGHAT and CDR2 FQNNGV. Trimming cost V 4 bases and J 0 bases, with 12 bases left between them.

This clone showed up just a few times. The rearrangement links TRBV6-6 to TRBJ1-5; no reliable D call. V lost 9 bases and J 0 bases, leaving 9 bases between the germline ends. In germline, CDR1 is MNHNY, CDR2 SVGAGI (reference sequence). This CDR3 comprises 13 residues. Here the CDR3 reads CASRTYSNQPQHF. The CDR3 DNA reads TGTGCCAGTAGAACTTATAGCAATCAGCCCCAGCATTTT.

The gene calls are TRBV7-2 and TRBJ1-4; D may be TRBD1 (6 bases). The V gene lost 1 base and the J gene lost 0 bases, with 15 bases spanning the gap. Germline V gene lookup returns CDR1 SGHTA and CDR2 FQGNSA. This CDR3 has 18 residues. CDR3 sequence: CASSLVGRGEPTNEKLFF. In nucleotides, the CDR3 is TGTGCCAGCAGCTTAGTCGGCAGGGGAGAACCAACTAATGAAAAACTGTTTTTT.

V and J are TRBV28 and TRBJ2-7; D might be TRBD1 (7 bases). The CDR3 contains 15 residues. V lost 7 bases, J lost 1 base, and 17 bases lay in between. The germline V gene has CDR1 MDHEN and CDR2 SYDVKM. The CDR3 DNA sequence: TGTGCCAGCAATCCTTACAGGGGACTTTCCTACGAGCAGTACTTC. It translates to CASNPYRGLSYEQYF.

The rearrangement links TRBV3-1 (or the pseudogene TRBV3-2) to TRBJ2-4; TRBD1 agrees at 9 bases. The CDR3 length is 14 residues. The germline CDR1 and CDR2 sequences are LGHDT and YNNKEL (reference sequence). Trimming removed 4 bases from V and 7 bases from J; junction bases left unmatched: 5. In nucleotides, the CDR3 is TGTGCCAGCAGCCGGGACAGGGTTGTGAACATTCAGTACTTC. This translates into CASSRDRVVNIQYF.

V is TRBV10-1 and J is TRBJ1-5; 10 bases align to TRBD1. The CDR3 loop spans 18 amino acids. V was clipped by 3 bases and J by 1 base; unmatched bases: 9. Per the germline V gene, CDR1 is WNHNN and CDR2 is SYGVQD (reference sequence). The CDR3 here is CASSDPMDRGKSNQPQHF. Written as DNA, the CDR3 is TGCGCCAGCAGTGACCCCATGGACAGGGGGAAGAGCAATCAGCCCCAGCATTTT.

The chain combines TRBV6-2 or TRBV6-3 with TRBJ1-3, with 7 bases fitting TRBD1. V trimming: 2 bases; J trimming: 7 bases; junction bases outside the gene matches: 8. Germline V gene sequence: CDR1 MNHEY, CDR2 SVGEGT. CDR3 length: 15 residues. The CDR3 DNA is TGTGCCAGCAGTTACGGAGCAGGGGGTCGCAACACCATATATTTT. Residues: CASSYGAGGRNTIYF.

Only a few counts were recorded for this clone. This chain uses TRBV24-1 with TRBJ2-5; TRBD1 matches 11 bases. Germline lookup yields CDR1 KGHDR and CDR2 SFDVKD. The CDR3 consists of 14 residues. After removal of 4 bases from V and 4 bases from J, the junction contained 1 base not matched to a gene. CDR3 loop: CATSEGQGVETQYF. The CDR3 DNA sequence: TGTGCCACCAGTGAGGGACAGGGGGTAGAGACCCAGTACTTC.

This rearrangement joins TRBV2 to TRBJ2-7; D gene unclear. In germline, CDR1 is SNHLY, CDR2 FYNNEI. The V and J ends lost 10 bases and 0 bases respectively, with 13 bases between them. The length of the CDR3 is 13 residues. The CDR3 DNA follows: TGTGCCACCTCATGGCTCAGCTCCTACGAGCAGTACTTC. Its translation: CATSWLSSYEQYF.

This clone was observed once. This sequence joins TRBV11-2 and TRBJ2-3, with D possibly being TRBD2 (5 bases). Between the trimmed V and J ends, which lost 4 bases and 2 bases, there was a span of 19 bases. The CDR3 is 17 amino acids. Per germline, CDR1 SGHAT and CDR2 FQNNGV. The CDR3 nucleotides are TGTGCCAGCAGCTCGGATGGGCTTTGGGAGTACACAGATACGCAGTATTTT. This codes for CASSSDGLWEYTDTQYF.

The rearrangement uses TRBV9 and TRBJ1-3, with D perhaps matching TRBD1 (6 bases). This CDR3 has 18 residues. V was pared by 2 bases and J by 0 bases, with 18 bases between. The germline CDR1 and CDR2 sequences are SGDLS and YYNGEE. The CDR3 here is CASSVSDYRAFSGNTIYF. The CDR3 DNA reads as TGTGCCAGCAGCGTCTCCGATTACAGGGCGTTCTCTGGAAACACCATATATTTT.

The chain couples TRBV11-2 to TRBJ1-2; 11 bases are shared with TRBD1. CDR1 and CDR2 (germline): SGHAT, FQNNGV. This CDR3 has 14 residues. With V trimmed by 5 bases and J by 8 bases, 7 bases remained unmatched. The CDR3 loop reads CASSIGQGASGYTF. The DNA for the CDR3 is TGTGCCAGCAGCATTGGACAGGGGGCTAGCGGCTACACCTTC.

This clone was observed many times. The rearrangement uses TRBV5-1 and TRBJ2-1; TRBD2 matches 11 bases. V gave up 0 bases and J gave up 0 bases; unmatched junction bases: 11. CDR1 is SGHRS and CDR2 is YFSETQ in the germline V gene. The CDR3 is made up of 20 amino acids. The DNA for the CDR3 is TGCGCCAGCAGCTTGGTGGGTAGCGGGAGGGCCAACAGCTCCTACAATGAGCAGTTCTTC. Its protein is CASSLVGSGRANSSYNEQFF.

The CDR3 is CASSWDRTGAPEAFF. CDR3 sequence (DNA): TGCGCCAGCAGCTGGGACCGTACAGGGGCTCCTGAAGCTTTCTTT. This chain connects TRBV5-1 to TRBJ1-1, with 7 bases fitting TRBD1. With 3 bases clipped from V and 6 bases from J, the junction kept 11 bases outside the gene matches. This CDR3 comprises 15 residues. CDR1 is SGHRS, CDR2 YFSETQ, per germline.

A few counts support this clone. The CDR3 DNA follows: TGTGCCAGCGGCCTTGGGACATTAGCGACCCCCGCTGAAGCTTTCTTT. This sequence encodes CASGLGTLATPAEAFF. V usage is TRBV7-3 and J usage is TRBJ1-1, with D perhaps matching TRBD1 (6 bases). Germline V CDR1 and CDR2: SGHTA, FQGTGA. The CDR3 runs 16 residues. V was shortened by 8 bases and J by 6 bases, with 25 bases between the two germline ends.

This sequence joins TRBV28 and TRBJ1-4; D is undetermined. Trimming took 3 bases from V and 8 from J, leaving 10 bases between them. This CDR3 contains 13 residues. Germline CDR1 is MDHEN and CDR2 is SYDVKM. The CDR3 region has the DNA TGTGCCAGCAGTTTTCCCTCGACAGAAAAACTGTTTTTT. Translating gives CASSFPSTEKLFF.

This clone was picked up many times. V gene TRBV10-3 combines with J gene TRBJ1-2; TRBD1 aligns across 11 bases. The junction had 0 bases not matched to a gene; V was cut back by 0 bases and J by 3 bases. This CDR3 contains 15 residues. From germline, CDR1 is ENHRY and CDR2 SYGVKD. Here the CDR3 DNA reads TGTGCCATCAGTGAGTCGGGACAGGGGGACTATGGCTACACCTTC. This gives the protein CAISESGQGDYGYTF.

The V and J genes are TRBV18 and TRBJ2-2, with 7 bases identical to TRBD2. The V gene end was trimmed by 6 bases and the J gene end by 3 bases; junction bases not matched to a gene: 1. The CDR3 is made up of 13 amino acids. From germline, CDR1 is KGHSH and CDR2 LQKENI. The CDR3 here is CASSLADTGELFF. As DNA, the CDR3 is TGTGCCAGCTCTCTAGCGGACACCGGGGAGCTGTTTTTT. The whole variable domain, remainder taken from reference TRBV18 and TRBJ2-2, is NAGVMQNPRHLVRRRGQEARLRCSPMKGHSHVYWYRQLPEEGLKFMVYLQKENIIDESGMPKERFSAEFPKEGPSILRIQQVVRGDSAAYFCASSLADTGELFFGEGSRLTVL.

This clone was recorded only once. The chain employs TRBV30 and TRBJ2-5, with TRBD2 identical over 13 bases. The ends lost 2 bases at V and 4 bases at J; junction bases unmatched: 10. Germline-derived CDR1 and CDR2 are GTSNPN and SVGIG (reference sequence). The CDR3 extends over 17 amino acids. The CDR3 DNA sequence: TGTGCCTGGAGTAGTTTAACTAGCGGGAGGGGGTTAGAGACCCAGTACTTC. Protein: CAWSSLTSGRGLETQYF.

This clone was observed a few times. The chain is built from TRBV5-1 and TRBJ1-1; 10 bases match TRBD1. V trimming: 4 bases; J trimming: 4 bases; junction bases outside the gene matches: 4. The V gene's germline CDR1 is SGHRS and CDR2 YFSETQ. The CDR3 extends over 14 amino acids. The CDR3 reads CASSTGDRGTEAFF. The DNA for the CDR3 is TGCGCCAGCAGCACCGGGGACAGGGGCACTGAAGCTTTCTTT.

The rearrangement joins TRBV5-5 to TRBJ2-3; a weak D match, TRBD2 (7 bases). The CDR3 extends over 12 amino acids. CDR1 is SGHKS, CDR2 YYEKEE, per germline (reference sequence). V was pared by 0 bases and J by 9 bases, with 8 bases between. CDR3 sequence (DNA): TGTGCCAGCAGCTTGGAGGGGGGGACGCAGTATTTT. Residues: CASSLEGGTQYF.

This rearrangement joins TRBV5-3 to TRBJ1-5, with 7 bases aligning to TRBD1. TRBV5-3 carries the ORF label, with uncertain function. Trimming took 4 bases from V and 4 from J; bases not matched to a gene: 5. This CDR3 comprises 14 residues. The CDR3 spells CARSPGQHNQPQHF. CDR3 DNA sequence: TGTGCCAGAAGCCCGGGACAGCATAATCAGCCCCAGCATTTT.

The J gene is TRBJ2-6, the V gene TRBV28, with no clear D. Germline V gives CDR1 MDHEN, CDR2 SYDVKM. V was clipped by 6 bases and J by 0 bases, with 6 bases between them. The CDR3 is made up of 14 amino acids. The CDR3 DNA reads TGTGCCAGCAGCCAGTCCTCTGGGGCCAACGTCCTGACTTTC. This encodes CASSQSSGANVLTF.